These 23 T cell receptor beta chains were all obtained from the same sample, sequenced in a study of T-cell reconstitution after alpha-beta-depleted transplantation in children. Preparation of the TCRbeta library involved a method that used unique molecular identifiers. Using its own MiXCR run on the PCR reads, TCRdb lists one record per CDR3 protein. The data hold fewer than 750,000 distinct CDR3 sequences, with 25% to 30% observed a single time. This sample comprised PBMCs, obtained before TCRalphabeta/CD19-depleted stem cell transplant. Every receptor here comes from a boy younger than two with Wiskott-Aldrich syndrome, due to receive a stem cell transplant.

This clonotype was counted a few times. This sequence joins TRBV5-1 and TRBJ2-3; 8 bases fit TRBD1. CDR1 and CDR2 from the germline V gene are SGHRS and YFSETQ. The V gene end was trimmed by 7 bases and the J gene end by 1 base; junction bases not matched to a gene: 5. This CDR3 contains 14 residues. DNA for the CDR3: TGCGCCAGCGGGGGACAGGTGGGCACAGATACGCAGTATTTT. Its protein is CASGGQVGTDTQYF.

This clonotype came up a few times. The rearrangement joins TRBV10-3 to TRBJ1-1; 7 bases fit TRBD1. The CDR3 loop spans 13 amino acids. CDR1 and CDR2 (germline): ENHRY, SYGVKD. The ends lost 7 bases at V and 5 bases at J; junction bases unmatched: 7. CDR3 nucleotides: TGTGCCATCACGGGAACAGGGGAAACTGAAGCTTTCTTT. This gives the protein CAITGTGETEAFF.

This clonotype was recorded only once. This sequence joins TRBV5-5 and TRBJ2-7, with TRBD2 matching over 7 bases. Germline loops: CDR1 SGHKS, CDR2 YYEKEE (reference sequence). The V segment lost 2 bases and the J segment 0 bases; nucleotides outside the gene matches: 11. CDR3 length equals 17 residues. CDR3 coding DNA: TGTGCCAGCAGCTTCTCCCGTCAACTAGCGAACTCCTACGAGCAGTACTTC. Translation: CASSFSRQLANSYEQYF. The complete variable domain, with remaining parts taken from reference TRBV5-5 and TRBJ2-7, reads DAGVTQSPTHLIKTRGQQVTLRCSPISGHKSVSWYQQVLGQGPQFIFQYYEKEERGRGNFPDRFSARQFPNYSSELNVNALLLGDSALYLCASSFSRQLANSYEQYFGPGTRLTVT.

This clonotype was counted a few times. The chain couples TRBV27 to TRBJ2-1, with D possibly being TRBD1 or TRBD2 (5 bases each). V dropped 8 bases and J dropped 4 bases, with 21 bases sitting between them. Per germline, CDR1 MNHEY and CDR2 SMNVEV (reference sequence). The CDR3 has 16 amino acids. CDR3 residues: CASGGSRAERYNEQFF. CDR3 sequence (DNA): TGTGCCAGCGGGGGTTCGCGGGCGGAGAGGTACAATGAGCAGTTCTTC.

The table lists this clonotype with a few counts. V and J are TRBV27 and TRBJ2-6; D gene unclear. This CDR3 comprises 17 residues. With 3 bases removed from V and 4 bases from J, the gap between germline ends came to 16 bases. The germline gives CDR1 MNHEY, CDR2 SMNVEV (reference sequence). The chain's CDR3 is CASSFLMVGSGANVLTF. The CDR3, as DNA: TGTGCCAGCAGTTTCCTTATGGTGGGGTCCGGGGCCAACGTCCTGACTTTC.

This clonotype has more than one count but fewer than ten. DNA of the CDR3: TGTGCCAGCAGCCTGGGGGGGCGCGGTGGCTACACCTTC. The encoded protein is CASSLGGRGGYTF. The chain couples TRBV28 to TRBJ1-2; tentatively, D is TRBD1 (6 bases). The V end lost 6 bases, the J end lost 7 bases, and 15 bases lay between the germline ends. Germline lookup yields CDR1 MDHEN and CDR2 SYDVKM. CDR3 length: 13 residues.

This clonotype turned up a few times. The chain employs TRBV3-1 and TRBJ2-3; 7 nucleotides line up with TRBD2. The germline V gene encodes CDR1 LGHDT and CDR2 YNNKEL (reference sequence). With 1 base clipped from V and 3 bases from J, the junction kept 4 bases outside the gene matches. The CDR3 is 15 amino acids. The CDR3 loop is CASSQVTGGTDTQYF. The CDR3 DNA sequence: TGTGCCAGCAGCCAAGTTACGGGAGGAACAGATACGCAGTATTTT.

V is TRBV20-1 and J is TRBJ1-3; D gene ambiguous. The CDR3 sequence is 14 residues long. V was shortened by 4 bases and J by 4 bases, with 14 bases between the two germline ends. CDR1 is DFQATT and CDR2 is SNEGSKA in the germline V gene (reference sequence). In nucleotides, the CDR3 is TGCAGTGCTACAACCTCAAATAGCGGAAACACCATATATTTT. Amino acids: CSATTSNSGNTIYF.

The chain couples TRBV20-1 to TRBJ2-7; a weak D match, TRBD2 (6 bases). V gave up 2 bases and J gave up 0 bases, with 11 bases separating them. CDR3 size: 14 residues. From germline, CDR1 is DFQATT and CDR2 SNEGSKA (reference sequence). In DNA form, the CDR3 reads TGCAGTGCTAGAAGGGGAGGTGCCTCCTACGAGCAGTACTTC. The encoded protein is CSARRGGASYEQYF.

Of note for this clonotype: The junction differs from germline at one of its ends, possibly a read error. The rearrangement uses TRBV3-1 and TRBJ2-7, with D perhaps TRBD1 (5 bases). The germline gives CDR1 LGHDT, CDR2 YNNKEL (reference sequence). The CDR3 is made up of 16 amino acids. The CDR3 loop is CASSQEYRTPPYEQYF. CDR3 sequence (DNA): TGTGCCAGCAGCCAAGAGTACAGGACACCCCCCTACGAGCAGTATTTC.

Only a few counts were recorded for this clonotype. The V gene is TRBV15, the J gene TRBJ1-4; D is unresolved. Trimming pared 0 bases from V and 1 base from J, leaving 6 bases between. This CDR3 spans 15 amino acids. Germline-derived CDR1 and CDR2 are LNHNV and YYDKDF (reference sequence). In nucleotides, the CDR3 is TGTGCCACCAGCAGAGACCGGGTAACTAATGAAAAACTGTTTTTT. It specifies CATSRDRVTNEKLFF.

This rearrangement joins TRBV3-1 to TRBJ2-5; 15 nucleotides align to TRBD2. The V gene end was trimmed by 4 bases and the J gene end by 2 bases; junction bases not matched to a gene: 8. The germline V gene encodes CDR1 LGHDT and CDR2 YNNKEL (reference sequence). The CDR3 sequence is 18 residues long. The CDR3 sequence is CASSRTSGRARGQETQYF. The CDR3 DNA is TGTGCCAGCAGCCGGACTAGCGGGAGGGCTAGGGGGCAAGAGACCCAGTACTTC.

The chain combines TRBV5-1 with TRBJ2-5, with 7 bases identical to TRBD2. J gave up 5 bases and V 2 bases, and 9 bases lay outside the gene matches. Germline lookup yields CDR1 SGHRS and CDR2 YFSETQ. The CDR3 has 15 residues. This chain's CDR3 is CASSFVGGTAETQYF. The CDR3 DNA sequence: TGCGCCAGCAGCTTTGTGGGAGGGACCGCGGAGACCCAGTACTTC.

The chain combines TRBV5-5 with TRBJ2-1; TRBD2 matches at 10 bases. The CDR3 runs 16 residues. J gave up 3 bases and V 4 bases, and 7 bases lay outside the gene matches. Germline assignment: CDR1 SGHKS and CDR2 YYEKEE (reference sequence). The CDR3 here is CASSDILAGLYNEQFF. CDR3 nucleotides: TGTGCCAGCAGCGACATACTAGCGGGGCTCTACAATGAGCAGTTCTTC.

This clonotype was found a few times. V usage is TRBV20-1 and J usage is TRBJ1-1; 9 nucleotides align to TRBD1. CDR1 and CDR2 from the germline V gene are DFQATT and SNEGSKA (reference sequence). The CDR3 contains 13 residues. The J segment lost 3 bases and the V segment lost 3 bases, leaving 2 bases of the junction unmatched. The CDR3 region has the DNA TGCAGTGCTAGGACAGGGGGACACACTGAAGCTTTCTTT. It encodes CSARTGGHTEAFF.

This clonotype was counted once. The chain combines TRBV10-3 with TRBJ2-3, with 7 bases aligning to TRBD2. The V segment lost 3 bases and the J segment 2 bases; nucleotides outside the gene matches: 5. Germline CDR1 and CDR2: ENHRY and SYGVKD. This CDR3 spans 15 amino acids. CDR3 in amino acids: CAISDFRLATDTQYF. The CDR3, as DNA: TGTGCCATCAGTGACTTTCGACTAGCCACAGATACGCAGTATTTT.

This sequence joins TRBV4-1 and TRBJ2-3, with a possible D match to TRBD2 (5 bases). The CDR3 runs 15 residues. V was clipped by 3 bases and J by 2 bases, with 12 bases between them. The germline gives CDR1 MGHRA, CDR2 YSYEKL. The chain's CDR3 is CASSHGVGDTDTQYF. For the CDR3, the DNA is TGCGCCAGCAGCCATGGGGTCGGGGACACAGATACGCAGTATTTT.

The chain combines TRBV9 with TRBJ2-1, with 9 bases that match TRBD2. The CDR3 totals 18 residues. V trimming: 5 bases; J trimming: 7 bases; junction bases outside the gene matches: 19. Germline CDR1 SGDLS, CDR2 YYNGEE. The CDR3 is CASRQREVSVLCKNEQFF. CDR3 nucleotides: TGTGCCAGCAGGCAGCGGGAGGTTTCTGTGTTATGTAAGAATGAGCAGTTCTTC.

V usage is TRBV20-1 and J usage is TRBJ2-5; D is ambiguous. V was cut by 1 base and J by 5 bases, with 14 bases left in between. The CDR3 length is 14 residues. CDR1 and CDR2 (germline): DFQATT, SNEGSKA (reference sequence). The CDR3 is CSARVLGRVETQYF. CDR3 coding DNA: TGCAGTGCTAGAGTGCTAGGGCGAGTCGAGACCCAGTACTTC.

The chain links TRBV20-1 to TRBJ2-5; no clear D gene. CDR3 length equals 14 residues. V gave up 5 bases and J gave up 3 bases, with 16 bases separating them. Germline CDR1 DFQATT, CDR2 SNEGSKA (reference sequence). As DNA, the CDR3 is TGCAGTGCTCCCAAATGGGGTTTCGAAGAGACCCAGTACTTC. This gives the protein CSAPKWGFEETQYF.

This clonotype was counted ten times or more. V is TRBV4-2 and J is TRBJ2-7; TRBD2 agrees at 7 bases. The trim removed 3 bases at V and 3 bases at J, leaving 17 bases unmatched. Germline V lookup: CDR1 LGHNA, CDR2 YNFKEQ. This CDR3 spans 18 amino acids. CDR3 sequence reads: CASSQRQAEAGVVYEQYF. In nucleotides, the CDR3 is TGTGCCAGCAGCCAGAGGCAGGCTGAGGCGGGAGTTGTCTACGAGCAGTACTTC.

V gene TRBV12-3 or TRBV12-4 combines with J gene TRBJ2-2; the D is unclear. The CDR3 covers 15 residues. V was trimmed by 5 bases and J by 6 bases, leaving 16 bases between them. This chain's CDR3 is CASSPPALNSGELFF. CDR3 sequence (DNA): TGTGCCAGCAGTCCCCCAGCGCTGAATTCCGGGGAGCTGTTTTTT.

The V gene is TRBV5-1, the J gene TRBJ2-3; 7 bases line up with TRBD1. Looked up from germline, CDR1 is SGHRS and CDR2 is YFSETQ. V shed 1 base, J shed 6 bases, and the junction held 5 bases outside the gene matches. This CDR3 contains 14 residues. The CDR3 bases are TGCGCCAGCAGCTTGACCCGCAGGGGGGATACGCAGTATTTT. Residues: CASSLTRRGDTQYF.